This T cell receptor (beta chain) emerged from a study of cytomegalovirus exposure and HLA in healthy donors. CDR1 is MNHEY and CDR2 is SVGAGI in the germline V gene. Trimming pared 6 bases from V and 4 bases from J, leaving 17 bases between. The CDR3 covers 15 residues. Study-level points and caveats: Cytomegalovirus-associated TCR beta chains were listed, numbering 164. Presence/absence analyses assumed roughly uniform sequencing depth across donors, which may not hold. A missense DCLRE1C variant was associated with V- and J-gene trimming of TCR beta chains in a later analysis, and an independent cohort replicated the association. Later, TCR association rates were found to vary by HLA locus, highest for DRB1 and lowest for HLA-C.

Primers included in the PCR were 60 Vbeta and 13 Jbeta primers. Here immunoSEQ multiplex PCR was the method, and the copy in TCRdb shows in-frame clones only, minus some. The sample lists 150,000 or so clones, more than 75% occurring once. Comment on this clone: No antigen is known for it.

This TCR derives from a woman aged 18 to 35 in good health and CMV-seronegative. The chain combines TRBV6-5 with TRBJ2-3; D possibly corresponds to TRBD2 (6 bases). The sample was PBMCs. CDR3 sequence (DNA): TGTGCCAGCAGCCGCGGGGTGGGTCGGGCAGATACGCAGTATTTT. As protein: CASSRGVGRADTQYF.